This TCR beta chain was captured in a study of cytomegalovirus exposure and HLA in healthy donors (dated by TCRdb to between 2016 and 2019). Looking at the study overall: According to an earlier analysis of around 600 of the donors, 150 million to 200 million T cells yielded 90 million to 130 million unique TCR beta sequences and 276 Gb of sequence data. Alongside the repertoire data, information on donor age, sex, ethnicity and CMV serostatus was compiled. In a later genetic analysis, genome-wide SNP genotypes for about three fifths of the roughly 670 donors were used, and that subset was treated as a discovery cohort. The number of typed donors differed by locus: about 629-630 for A, B, C, DRB1 and DQB1; approximately 540 for DQA1; some 610 for DPA1; and 400 to 480 for DPB1. The study was designed to test whether signatures of past pathogen exposure could be identified by cataloging public T cell receptors. Both class I and class II loci were covered by HLA typing, at four-digit resolution. All discovery cohort repertoires had been generated using a single sequencing platform. The study used immunosequencing to profile the T cell repertoires of hundreds of subjects and linked those repertoires to cytomegalovirus serostatus. Along with the approximately 700-subject first cohort, a separate validation cohort of over a hundred different subjects was used. Four to six DR-DQ haplotypes were handled as single units for association and clustering because linkage in the cohort was strong. A later analysis re-examined previously published TCR beta repertoires from more than 550 donors and added high-resolution HLA genotyping to investigate patterns of TCR occurrence. Among the roughly 400 genotyped donors, around 79% belonged to the genetic ancestry cluster associated with self-reported Caucasian donors. The later analysis used no new phenotypic data to find candidate immune exposures, relying instead on TCR beta sequences and their occurrence across donors. In an earlier analysis of 500 to 650 of the donors, high-throughput TCR beta sequencing was used to judge whether each TCR beta V gene segment behaved as functional or pseudogenic. To predict cytomegalovirus infection status, the study brought together high-throughput TCR immunosequencing, statistical association of individual TCRs with disease status, and machine learning. Around 300 gigabases of sequencing data and tens of millions of unique TCR sequences were included in an early release covering 500 to 750 HLA-typed donors. Among under 450 genotyped donors of the cohort, an average of 235,054 unique TCR beta nucleotide sequences were sequenced per donor, approximately 20% of them non-productive.

Paper-wide results and their limitations: Because counts were too low, roughly 16 rarely observed V segments, including chromosome 9 orphons, were left out of the earlier analysis of approximately 580 of the donors. A further reported finding was that TCR beta sequences accurately predicted the HLA-A and HLA-B alleles for most subjects in the first cohort. Compared with the approximately 670-donor mean, donors in an Asian-associated ancestry cluster had fewer N-insertions in productive TCRs, according to a later genetic analysis. For the cohort, immune exposure information was limited to CMV serostatus. A later analysis associated about 17,000 TCR beta sequences with specific HLA alleles at a false discovery rate of 0.05. A total of about 180 TCR beta chains were listed by the study as associated with cytomegalovirus. This cohort had only TCR beta chains sequenced, and the lack of alpha or paired-chain data limited which features could be detected. Linkage disequilibrium might explain the correlated functional status among segregating V segments, but an unknown experimental factor could not be excluded. A few of the identified cytomegalovirus-associated TCR beta chains were confirmed in vitro to be specific for cytomegalovirus antigens. Several of the top co-occurrence clusters appeared to be linked to parvovirus B19, influenza, CMV and Epstein-Barr virus, according to a later analysis. Most CMV-associated TCR beta chains appeared to be HLA-restricted in a later analysis, and the HLA associations seemed to be driven largely by CMV exposure. The sequencing pipeline was judged likely to have produced a cluster of highly shared sequence variants as a technical artifact. Assigning TCR associations to individual alleles was difficult when HLA alleles, especially DR and DQ, strongly co-occurred. In both the original and validation cohorts, the classifier was reported to diagnose cytomegalovirus status with high specificity and sensitivity. In a later analysis, HLA-associated TCR beta chains showed more clonal expansion and lower generation probabilities than non-associated chains that were equally common. Across donors, most TCR sequences were observed very rarely, whereas some public TCRs were present in many individuals. In a later genetic analysis, a missense DCLRE1C variant was associated with V-gene and J-gene trimming of TCR beta chains, and the association was replicated in an independent cohort. The 87-base-pair reads could not distinguish some IMGT-functional V segments, including TRBV6-2 and TRBV6-3, so those segments were excluded. Broadly in line with IMGT annotations, most TCR beta V segments showed up in productive rearrangements about 87% or about 30% of the time in an earlier analysis of around 600 of the donors. Because HLA typing was unavailable for some donors at each locus, only the typed subset was used in association tests. According to the authors, the approach could potentially be generalized to other disease states and immunological phenotypes. Sequencing depth was assumed to be roughly uniform across donors in the presence/absence analyses, though that assumption may not hold. According to a later analysis, TCR association rates differed among HLA loci, with DRB1 alleles showing the most associated TCRs and HLA-C alleles showing the fewest.

To note about this clone: Its antigen is not yet known. A read error may account for a junction end that differs from germline.

Reading from cysteine to phenylalanine, the CDR3 counts 14 amino acids. Here the CDR3 DNA is all that survives: 42 bases in frame from base 1. CDR1 and CDR2, looked up from the germline V gene, are MDHEN and SYDVKM. The method behind the library was the immunoSEQ multiplex PCR assay. The multiplex PCR relied on a mix of 60 forward primers for TCR Vbeta segments and 13 reverse primers for TCR Jbeta segments. The CDR3 region of rearranged TCR beta genes was amplified from genomic DNA by a multiplex PCR assay. Amplified TCR beta libraries were sequenced as 87-base-pair reads on the Illumina HiSeq System. Processing in the source paper ran as follows. A later analysis tallied 80 million to 95 million unique TCR beta chains across the approximately 670 repertoires, and about 12 million of those chains were shared by two or more donors. A nearest-neighbor algorithm error-corrected the raw reads and collapsed the reads into unique sequences, merging closely related sequences to remove PCR and sequencing errors. CDR3 sequences were aligned to IMGT reference sequences to assign V, D and J gene segments. For a sequence to be retained, a match of at least six nucleotides was required to both a V gene segment and a J gene segment. A rearrangement counted as productive if the CDR3 had no stop codons and remained in frame with V and J, and every other rearrangement counted as non-productive. Following IMGT convention, CDR3 was defined as the stretch from the second conserved V-encoded cysteine up to the conserved J-encoded phenylalanine. In an earlier analysis of some 550 of the donors, sequences lacking an unambiguous match to a single V gene segment were excluded. An earlier analysis of several hundred of the donors called V segments functional above 56.7% productive rearrangements and segregating when the between-donor standard deviation exceeded 5%. A statistical classification framework was developed to diagnose cytomegalovirus status using the catalog of TCR beta chain sequences. V and J gene assignment, in a later analysis, came from comparing TCR nucleotide sequences with IMGT/GENE-DB human TR gene sequences. In a later analysis, CDR3 sequences and most-parsimonious VDJ recombination scenarios were assigned using the TCRdist pipeline. A later analysis defined each TCR beta chain by its CDR3 amino acid sequence plus V-gene family, and excluded reads lacking a unique V-gene family. A later analysis removed 592 highly shared, low-generation-probability nucleotide sequences to deal with suspected cross-contamination and a sequencing artifact. A later analysis calculated a clonal expansion index for each public chain from normalized within-repertoire ranks of inferred template counts. Generation probabilities in a later analysis came from a VDJ recombination model fitted to out-of-frame rearrangements, and those results were checked against IGoR. In a later analysis, TCR-TCR, TCR-HLA and TCR-CMV co-occurrence was scored with hypergeometric tests, and a repertoire-size bias correction was applied to TCR pairs. In a later analysis, false discovery rates were estimated by permuting HLA or CMV assignments 20 times. A later analysis grouped co-occurring TCRs with DBSCAN, adding TCRdist sequence similarity when clustering within HLA-allele-positive subsets. For co-occurrence clustering, repertoires with fewer than 30,000 or more than 120,000 public chains were excluded, along with four or five repertoires with anomalous nucleotide sharing. The table was pulled from immuneACCESS by TCRdb, which kept in-frame rearrangements only. Such tables lose some clones; where checked, under half of the loss comes from unresolved V genes, and the rest has no known cause. Clone size and V and J calls were adopted from that table, with D and trimming inferred from the DNA. This sample has over 150,000 clones in its table, and roughly 77% of those were observed once. In total, the top ten clones hold 3.7% of the sample.

The cohort consisted of hundreds of healthy bone marrow donors. All cohort members were sampled while nominally healthy, although unrecorded immune exposures were likely present. The donor tested CMV seropositive, placing the donor among the roughly 270 seropositive members of the cohort. A peripheral blood sample was collected from each donor, and TCR beta sequencing was performed on peripheral blood mononuclear cells. Genomic DNA extraction from the blood cell samples was performed with the Qiagen DNeasy Blood Extraction Kit. The sequence came from a man aged 30 to 39 in good health and CMV-seropositive. Source material: PBMCs. The sequence links TRBV28 to TRBJ2-7, and TRBD1 may be the D gene, going by 5 matching bases. The sequenced DNA is TGTGCCAACAGTTTCCAGGGCATCTCCTACGAGCAGTACTTC. It translates as CANSFQGISYEQYF.